This record covers a single TCR beta chain. This entry is derived from a study of T-cell memory formation after mild COVID-19. With constant-segment primers, 5'RACE yielded cDNA libraries of TCR alpha and TCR beta that carried sample barcodes and UMIs. Using its own MiXCR run on the 5' RACE reads, TCRdb lists one record per CDR3 protein. The sample comprises some 450,000 distinct CDR3 sequences, 15% to 20% of which are singletons, and roughly 8% rests with the top ten. This CDR3 contains 15 residues. CDR1 SGHAT and CDR2 FQDESV come from the germline V gene (reference sequence). Trimming cost V 5 bases and J 0 bases; bases outside gene matches: 7.

Sequencing was performed on PBMCs or a T cell subset sorted from them (not recorded which). This clonotype originated in an adult woman who had mild COVID-19 (a few samples of this study predate the infection). Cell type and time point are not known. The rearrangement joins TRBV11-1 to TRBJ2-7, with 7 bases aligning to TRBD1. This chain's CDR3 is CASSRQGTSSYEQYF. CDR3 coding DNA: TGTGCCAGCAGCAGACAGGGAACAAGCTCCTACGAGCAGTACTTC.